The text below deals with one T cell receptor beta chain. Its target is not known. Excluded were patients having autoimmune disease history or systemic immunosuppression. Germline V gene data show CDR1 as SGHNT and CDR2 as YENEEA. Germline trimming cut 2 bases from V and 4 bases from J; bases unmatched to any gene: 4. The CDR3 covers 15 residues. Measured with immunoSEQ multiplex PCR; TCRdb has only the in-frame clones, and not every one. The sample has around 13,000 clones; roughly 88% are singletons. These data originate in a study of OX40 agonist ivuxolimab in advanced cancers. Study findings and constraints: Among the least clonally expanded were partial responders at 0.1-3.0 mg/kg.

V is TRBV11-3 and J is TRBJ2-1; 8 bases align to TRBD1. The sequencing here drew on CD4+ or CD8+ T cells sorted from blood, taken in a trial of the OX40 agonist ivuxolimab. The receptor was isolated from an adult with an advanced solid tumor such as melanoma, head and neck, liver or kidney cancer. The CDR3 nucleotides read TGTGCCAGCAGCTTAACAGGGGGTATGTACAATGAGCAGTTCTTC. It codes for CASSLTGGMYNEQFF.